This TCR beta chain was profiled in a study of T cell responses to AZD1222 COVID-19 vaccine. Whole-study results and caveats: Unmutated variant regions are reportedly targeted by nearly half of spike-specific TCRs. Increases in Spike-specific TCR breadth and depth were seen after two AZD1222 doses.

Measured with immunoSEQ multiplex PCR; TCRdb has only the in-frame clones, and not every one. The repertoire holds 30,000 to 35,000 clones, with approximately 80% as singletons. Germline assignment: CDR1 LGHDT and CDR2 YNNKEL (reference sequence). The CDR3 consists of 13 residues. Trimming cost V 0 bases and J 3 bases, with 6 bases left between them. As regards this clone: Its antigen is unknown.

Source: peripheral blood, taken 28 days after the second AZD1222 dose. The rearrangement joins TRBV3-1 (or the pseudogene TRBV3-2) to TRBJ2-7; the D is unclear. This clonotype was obtained from an adult who received the AZD1222 COVID-19 vaccine. CDR3 amino acids: CASSQDSGYEQYV. In DNA, the CDR3 is TGTGCCAGCAGCCAAGATTCCGGCTACGAGCAGTACGTC.